This T cell receptor (beta chain) was identified in a study of blood T cell repertoires in COVID-19. TCRdb's table, derived via immunoSEQ multiplex PCR, lists solely in-frame clones and lacks some. The sample lists over 110,000 clones, about three quarters occurring once. This clone showed up just a few times. The V segment lost 6 bases and the J segment 7 bases; nucleotides outside the gene matches: 15. Germline CDR1 and CDR2: SQVTM and ANQGSEA. The CDR3 has 16 amino acids. The sequenced material came from peripheral blood. This receptor was identified in a woman aged 60 to 75 with acute or convalescent COVID-19. The chain has TRBV29-1 and TRBJ2-1, with 10 bases that match TRBD2. CDR3 DNA sequence: TGCAGCGTAGGCGGGACTAGCGATCCCACGGGGAATGAGCAGTTCTTC. The encoded protein is CSVGGTSDPTGNEQFF.